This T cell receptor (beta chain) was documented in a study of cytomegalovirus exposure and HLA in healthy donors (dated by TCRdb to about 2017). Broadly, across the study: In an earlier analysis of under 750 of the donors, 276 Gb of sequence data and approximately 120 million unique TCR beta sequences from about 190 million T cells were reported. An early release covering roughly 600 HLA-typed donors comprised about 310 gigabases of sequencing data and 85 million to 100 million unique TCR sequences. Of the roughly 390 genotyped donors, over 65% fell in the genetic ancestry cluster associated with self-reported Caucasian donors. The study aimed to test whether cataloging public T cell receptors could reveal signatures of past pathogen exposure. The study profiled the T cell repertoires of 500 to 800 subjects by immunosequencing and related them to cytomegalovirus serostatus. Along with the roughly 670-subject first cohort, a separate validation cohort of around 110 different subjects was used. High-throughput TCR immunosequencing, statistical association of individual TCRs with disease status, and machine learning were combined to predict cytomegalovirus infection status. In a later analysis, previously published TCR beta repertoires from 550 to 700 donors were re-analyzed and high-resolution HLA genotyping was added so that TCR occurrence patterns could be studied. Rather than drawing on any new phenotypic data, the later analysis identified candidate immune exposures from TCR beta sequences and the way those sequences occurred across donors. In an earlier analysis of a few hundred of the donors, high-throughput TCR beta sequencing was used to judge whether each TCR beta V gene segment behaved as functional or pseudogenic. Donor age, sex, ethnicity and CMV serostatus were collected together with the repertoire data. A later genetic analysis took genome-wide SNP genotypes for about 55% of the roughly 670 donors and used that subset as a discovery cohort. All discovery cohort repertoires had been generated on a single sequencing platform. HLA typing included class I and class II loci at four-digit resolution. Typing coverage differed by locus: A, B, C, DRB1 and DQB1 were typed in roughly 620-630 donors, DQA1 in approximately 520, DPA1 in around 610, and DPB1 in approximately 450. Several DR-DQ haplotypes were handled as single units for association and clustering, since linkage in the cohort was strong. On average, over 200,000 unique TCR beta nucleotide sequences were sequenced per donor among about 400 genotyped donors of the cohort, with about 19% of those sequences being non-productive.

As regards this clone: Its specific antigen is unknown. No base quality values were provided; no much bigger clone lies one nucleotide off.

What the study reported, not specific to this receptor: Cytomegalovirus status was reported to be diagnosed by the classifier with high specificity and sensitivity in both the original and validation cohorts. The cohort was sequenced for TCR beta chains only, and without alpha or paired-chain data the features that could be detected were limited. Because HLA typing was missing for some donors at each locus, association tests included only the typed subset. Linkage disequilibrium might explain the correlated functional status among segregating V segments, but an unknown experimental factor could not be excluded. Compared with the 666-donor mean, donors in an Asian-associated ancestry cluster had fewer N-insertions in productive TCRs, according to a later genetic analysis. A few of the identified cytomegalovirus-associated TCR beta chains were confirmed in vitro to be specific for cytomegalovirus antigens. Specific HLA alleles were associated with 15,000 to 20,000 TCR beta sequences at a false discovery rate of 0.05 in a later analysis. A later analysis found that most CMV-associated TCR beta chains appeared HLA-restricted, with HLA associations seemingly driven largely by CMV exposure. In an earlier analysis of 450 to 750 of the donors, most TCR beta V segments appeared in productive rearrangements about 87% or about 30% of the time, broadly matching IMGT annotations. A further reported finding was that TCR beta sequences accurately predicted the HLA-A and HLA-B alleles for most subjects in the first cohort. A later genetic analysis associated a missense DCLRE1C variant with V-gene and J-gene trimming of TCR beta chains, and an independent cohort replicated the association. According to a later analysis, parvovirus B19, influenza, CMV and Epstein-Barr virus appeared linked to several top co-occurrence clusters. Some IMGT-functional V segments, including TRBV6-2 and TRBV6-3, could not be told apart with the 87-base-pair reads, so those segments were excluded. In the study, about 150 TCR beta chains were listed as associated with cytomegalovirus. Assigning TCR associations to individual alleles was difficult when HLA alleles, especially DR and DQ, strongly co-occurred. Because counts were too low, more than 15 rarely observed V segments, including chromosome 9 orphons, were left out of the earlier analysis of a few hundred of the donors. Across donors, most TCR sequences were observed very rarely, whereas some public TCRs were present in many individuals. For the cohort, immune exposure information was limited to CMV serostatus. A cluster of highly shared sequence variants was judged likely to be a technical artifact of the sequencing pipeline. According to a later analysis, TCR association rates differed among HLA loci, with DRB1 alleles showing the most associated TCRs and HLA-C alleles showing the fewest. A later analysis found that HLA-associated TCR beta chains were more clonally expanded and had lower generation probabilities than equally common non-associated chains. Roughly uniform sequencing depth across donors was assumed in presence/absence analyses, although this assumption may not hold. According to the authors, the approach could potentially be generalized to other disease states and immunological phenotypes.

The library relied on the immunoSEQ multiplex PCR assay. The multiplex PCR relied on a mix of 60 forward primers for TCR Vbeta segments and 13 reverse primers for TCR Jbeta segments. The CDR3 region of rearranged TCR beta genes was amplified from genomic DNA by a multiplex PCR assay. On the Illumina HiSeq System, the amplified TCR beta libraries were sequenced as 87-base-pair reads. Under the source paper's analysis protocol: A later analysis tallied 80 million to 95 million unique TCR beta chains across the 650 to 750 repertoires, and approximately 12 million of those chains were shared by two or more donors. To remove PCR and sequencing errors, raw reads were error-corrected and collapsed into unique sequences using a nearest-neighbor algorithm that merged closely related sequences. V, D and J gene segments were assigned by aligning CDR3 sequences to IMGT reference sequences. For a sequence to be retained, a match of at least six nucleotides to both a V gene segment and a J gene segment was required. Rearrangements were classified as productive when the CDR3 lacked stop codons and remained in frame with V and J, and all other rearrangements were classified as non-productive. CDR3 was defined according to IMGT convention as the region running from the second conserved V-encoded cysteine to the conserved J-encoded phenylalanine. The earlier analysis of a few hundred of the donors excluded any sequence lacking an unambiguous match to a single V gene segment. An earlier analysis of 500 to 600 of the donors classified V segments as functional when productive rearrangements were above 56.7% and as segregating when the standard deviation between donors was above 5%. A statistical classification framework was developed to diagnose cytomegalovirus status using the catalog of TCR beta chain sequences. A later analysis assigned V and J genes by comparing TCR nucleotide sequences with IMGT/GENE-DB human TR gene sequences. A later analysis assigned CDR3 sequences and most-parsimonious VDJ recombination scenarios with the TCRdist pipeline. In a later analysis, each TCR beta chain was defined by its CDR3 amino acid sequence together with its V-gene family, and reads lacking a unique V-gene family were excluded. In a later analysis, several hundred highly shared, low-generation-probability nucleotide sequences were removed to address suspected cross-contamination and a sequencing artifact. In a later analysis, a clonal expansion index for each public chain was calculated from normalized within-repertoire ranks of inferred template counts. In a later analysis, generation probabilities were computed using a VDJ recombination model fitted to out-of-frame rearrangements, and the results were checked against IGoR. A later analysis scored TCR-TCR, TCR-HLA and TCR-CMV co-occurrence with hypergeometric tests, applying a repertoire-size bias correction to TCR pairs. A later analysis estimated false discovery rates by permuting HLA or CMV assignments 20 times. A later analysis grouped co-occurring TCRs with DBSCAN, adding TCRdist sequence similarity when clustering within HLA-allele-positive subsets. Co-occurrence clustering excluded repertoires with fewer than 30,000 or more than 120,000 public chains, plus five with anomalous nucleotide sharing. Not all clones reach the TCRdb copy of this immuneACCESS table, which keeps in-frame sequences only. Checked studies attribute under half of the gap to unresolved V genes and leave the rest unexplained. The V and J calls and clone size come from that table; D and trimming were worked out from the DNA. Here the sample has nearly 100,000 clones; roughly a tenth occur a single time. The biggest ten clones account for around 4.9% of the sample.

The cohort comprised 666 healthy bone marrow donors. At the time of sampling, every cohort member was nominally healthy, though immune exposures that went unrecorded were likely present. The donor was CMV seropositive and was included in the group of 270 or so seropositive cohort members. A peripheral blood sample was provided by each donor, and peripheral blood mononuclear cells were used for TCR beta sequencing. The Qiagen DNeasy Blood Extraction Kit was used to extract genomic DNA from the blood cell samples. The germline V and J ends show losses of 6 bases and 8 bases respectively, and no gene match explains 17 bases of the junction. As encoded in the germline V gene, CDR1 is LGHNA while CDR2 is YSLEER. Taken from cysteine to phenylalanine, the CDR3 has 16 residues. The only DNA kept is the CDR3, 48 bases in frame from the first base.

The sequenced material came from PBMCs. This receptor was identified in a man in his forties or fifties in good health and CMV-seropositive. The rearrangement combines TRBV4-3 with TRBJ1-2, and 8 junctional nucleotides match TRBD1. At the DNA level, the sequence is TGCGCCAGCAGTCCATACAGGGGGTGGCTGAAGACGGGCTACACCTTC. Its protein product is CASSPYRGWLKTGYTF.